A selection of T cell receptor beta chains follows, all from one sample in a study of cytomegalovirus exposure and HLA in healthy donors. Profiled with immunoSEQ multiplex PCR; TCRdb holds only in-frame clones, not every one. The data show around 180,000 clones, with around 88% seen just once and 1.4% to 1.5% held by the top ten. The sequenced material came from PBMCs. The receptors come from a woman aged 18-29 years in good health and CMV-seronegative. Both conserved end residues are part of each CDR3. Each record gives: CDR3 DNA, CDR3 protein, J gene, D gene, V gene, clone size. The D gene is left open where the match is weak. Clone size is shown for a subset of rows, as once, few, many or a class of expanded clone.

CDR3 DNA: TGTGCCAGCAGTGGGGGGCCCGGGGAGCTGTTTTTT
CDR3 protein: CASSGGPGELFF
J gene: TRBJ2-2
D gene: .
V gene: TRBV2
clone size: .

CDR3 DNA: TGTGCCAGCTCACCGTCACAGGGGGTTCAGAATGAGCAGTTCTTC
CDR3 protein: CASSPSQGVQNEQFF
J gene: TRBJ2-1
D gene: TRBD1
V gene: TRBV18
clone size: .

CDR3 DNA: TGTGCCAGCAGCGTACCACAATTAAGGGGGCCTGGAGATACGCAGTATTTT
CDR3 protein: CASSVPQLRGPGDTQYF
J gene: TRBJ2-3
D gene: TRBD1
V gene: TRBV9
clone size: .

CDR3 DNA: TGTGCCAGCAGCTTTTGGCCCGGCAATCAGCCCCAGCATTTT
CDR3 protein: CASSFWPGNQPQHF
J gene: TRBJ1-5
D gene: .
V gene: TRBV7-2
clone size: .

CDR3 DNA: TGTGCTAGTGAGGCGGGAGCGTGGAATGAGCAGTTCTTC
CDR3 protein: CASEAGAWNEQFF
J gene: TRBJ2-1
D gene: TRBD2
V gene: TRBV12-5
clone size: .

CDR3 DNA: TGTGCCATCAGTGAGACAGGGGGCAACTATGGCTACACCTTC
CDR3 protein: CAISETGGNYGYTF
J gene: TRBJ1-2
D gene: TRBD1
V gene: TRBV10-3
clone size: once

CDR3 DNA: TGTGCCAGCAGCTTGAAGAACAGGGGGATGACCCAGTACTTC
CDR3 protein: CASSLKNRGMTQYF
J gene: TRBJ2-5
D gene: TRBD1
V gene: TRBV5-4
clone size: .

CDR3 DNA: TGTGCCAGTAGTATACCGCTAGCGGCAGAACCCGGTGAGCAGTTCTTC
CDR3 protein: CASSIPLAAEPGEQFF
J gene: TRBJ2-1
D gene: TRBD2
V gene: TRBV19
clone size: .

CDR3 DNA: TGTGCCAGCACCAGAGATTCGGGGAACACTGAAGCTTTCTTT
CDR3 protein: CASTRDSGNTEAFF
J gene: TRBJ1-1
D gene: .
V gene: TRBV7-9
clone size: .

CDR3 DNA: TGTGCCTGGAGTGTAAGGCTGAGAGGGGGCAAAGAGACCCAGTACTTC
CDR3 protein: CAWSVRLRGGKETQYF
J gene: TRBJ2-5
D gene: TRBD1
V gene: TRBV30
clone size: .

CDR3 DNA: TGTGCCAGCAGCGTAGGGACTAGCTCCTACAATGAGCAGTTCTTC
CDR3 protein: CASSVGTSSYNEQFF
J gene: TRBJ2-1
D gene: TRBD2
V gene: TRBV9
clone size: few

CDR3 DNA: TGTGCCAGCAGTTCCCGGACTAGCGGGGGGAACTACAATGAGCAGTTCTTC
CDR3 protein: CASSSRTSGGNYNEQFF
J gene: TRBJ2-1
D gene: TRBD2
V gene: TRBV27
clone size: .

CDR3 DNA: TGTGCTAGCAGCTTGCCCAGACAGGGGGTTACGGGAAACACCATATATTTT
CDR3 protein: CASSLPRQGVTGNTIYF
J gene: TRBJ1-3
D gene: TRBD1
V gene: TRBV5-4
clone size: .

CDR3 DNA: TGTGCCAGCAGTGGTTTTGCACGGGGGGGCTCCACAGATACGCAGTATTTT
CDR3 protein: CASSGFARGGSTDTQYF
J gene: TRBJ2-3
D gene: TRBD2
V gene: TRBV2
clone size: .

CDR3 DNA: TGTGCCAGCAGCCCCGGGACTAGCGGGTACGAGCAGTACTTC
CDR3 protein: CASSPGTSGYEQYF
J gene: TRBJ2-7
D gene: TRBD2
V gene: TRBV6-5
clone size: .

CDR3 DNA: TGTGCCAGCAGCCCCACTAGCGGGACCTACGAGCAGTACTTC
CDR3 protein: CASSPTSGTYEQYF
J gene: TRBJ2-7
D gene: TRBD2
V gene: TRBV2
clone size: .

CDR3 DNA: TGTGCCAGCAGCTCCAGCCGTACTAGCGGGAACTACGAGCAGTACTTC
CDR3 protein: CASSSSRTSGNYEQYF
J gene: TRBJ2-7
D gene: TRBD2
V gene: TRBV7-9
clone size: few

CDR3 DNA: TGTGCCAGCAGCTTCATTAGCGGGAGGGTTGGAGAGCAGTACTTC
CDR3 protein: CASSFISGRVGEQYF
J gene: TRBJ2-7
D gene: TRBD2
V gene: TRBV5-4
clone size: once

CDR3 DNA: TGCGCCAGCAGCTGGACTAGCGCCTCGAACACCGGGGAGCTGTTTTTT
CDR3 protein: CASSWTSASNTGELFF
J gene: TRBJ2-2
D gene: TRBD2
V gene: TRBV5-1
clone size: once

CDR3 DNA: TGTGCCAGTAGTTGGACAGTCAATGAGCAGTTCTTC
CDR3 protein: CASSWTVNEQFF
J gene: TRBJ2-1
D gene: .
V gene: TRBV19
clone size: .

CDR3 DNA: TGTGCCAGCCGGAGGCTCGGGGCAGGGCAGGGGATGAACACTGAAGCTTTCTTT
CDR3 protein: CASRRLGAGQGMNTEAFF
J gene: TRBJ1-1
D gene: .
V gene: TRBV7-9
clone size: .

CDR3 DNA: TGTGCCAGCAGCTCCCGGGACAGGTTATCCTCACCCATATATTTT
CDR3 protein: CASSSRDRLSSPIYF
J gene: TRBJ1-3
D gene: TRBD1
V gene: TRBV5-6
clone size: .

CDR3 DNA: TGTGCCAGCAGCCTCACGACAGGCTTCTACGAGCAGTACTTC
CDR3 protein: CASSLTTGFYEQYF
J gene: TRBJ2-7
D gene: .
V gene: TRBV7-9
clone size: once

CDR3 DNA: TGTGCCAGCTCCGGGACACTCCTCTCTGGAAACACCATATATTTT
CDR3 protein: CASSGTLLSGNTIYF
J gene: TRBJ1-3
D gene: .
V gene: TRBV6-1
clone size: .

CDR3 DNA: TGTGCCATCAGTGAGCGAACCGGGACAGGGGGCCACGAGCAGTACTTC
CDR3 protein: CAISERTGTGGHEQYF
J gene: TRBJ2-7
D gene: TRBD1
V gene: TRBV10-3
clone size: .

CDR3 DNA: TGTGCCAGCAGCCACCTAGCGGGAGGCTGGAATGAGCAGTTCTTC
CDR3 protein: CASSHLAGGWNEQFF
J gene: TRBJ2-1
D gene: TRBD2
V gene: TRBV7-9
clone size: .

CDR3 DNA: TGTGCCAGCGGTTCGGGGTGGAGCACTGAAGCTTTCTTT
CDR3 protein: CASGSGWSTEAFF
J gene: TRBJ1-1
D gene: .
V gene: TRBV7-9
clone size: .

CDR3 DNA: TGTGCCAGCAGCGCCACAGGGCTCCTCCACTCTGGGGCCAACGTCCTGACTTTC
CDR3 protein: CASSATGLLHSGANVLTF
J gene: TRBJ2-6
D gene: .
V gene: TRBV9
clone size: .

CDR3 DNA: TGTGCCATCAGTCCCGGGACAGGGAGTGAAAAACTGTTTTTT
CDR3 protein: CAISPGTGSEKLFF
J gene: TRBJ1-4
D gene: TRBD1
V gene: TRBV10-3
clone size: .

CDR3 DNA: TGTGCCAGCACAGGGACTAGCCCTACAGATACGCAGTATTTT
CDR3 protein: CASTGTSPTDTQYF
J gene: TRBJ2-3
D gene: TRBD2
V gene: TRBV27
clone size: .

CDR3 DNA: TGTGCCACCAGCAGAGGTGAGACAGGGAAAGAGACCCAGTACTTC
CDR3 protein: CATSRGETGKETQYF
J gene: TRBJ2-5
D gene: TRBD1
V gene: TRBV15
clone size: .

CDR3 DNA: TGCGCCAGCAGCTTGTCCCTTCCCCCCCAAGAGACCCAGTACTTC
CDR3 protein: CASSLSLPPQETQYF
J gene: TRBJ2-5
D gene: .
V gene: TRBV5-1
clone size: .

CDR3 DNA: TGTGCCACTCGGGAGGGGCCTGGGGCCAACGTCCTGACTTTC
CDR3 protein: CATREGPGANVLTF
J gene: TRBJ2-6
D gene: TRBD2
V gene: TRBV6-5
clone size: .

CDR3 DNA: TGTGCCAGCAGCTTAGGACAGGGGTTCTCTGGAAACACCATATATTTT
CDR3 protein: CASSLGQGFSGNTIYF
J gene: TRBJ1-3
D gene: TRBD1
V gene: TRBV7-6
clone size: .

CDR3 DNA: TGTGCCAGCTCTGGAGGAAAAATCTACGAGCAGTACTTC
CDR3 protein: CASSGGKIYEQYF
J gene: TRBJ2-7
D gene: .
V gene: TRBV5-6
clone size: .

CDR3 DNA: TGTGCCTGGAGTCCCATATGGTCCTCGGGGGAGCAGTACTTC
CDR3 protein: CAWSPIWSSGEQYF
J gene: TRBJ2-7
D gene: .
V gene: TRBV30
clone size: few

CDR3 DNA: TGTGCTAGTGGTCCCGACAGGGGGATATGGGAGCAGTACTTC
CDR3 protein: CASGPDRGIWEQYF
J gene: TRBJ2-7
D gene: TRBD1
V gene: TRBV12-5
clone size: .

CDR3 DNA: TGCAGCGTACGCTTCGGACTATTAAACCGACCTAACTATGGCTACACCTTC
CDR3 protein: CSVRFGLLNRPNYGYTF
J gene: TRBJ1-2
D gene: .
V gene: TRBV29-1
clone size: once

CDR3 DNA: TGTGCCAGCCGCGGGGAGCGGGCCACTGAAGCTTTCTTT
CDR3 protein: CASRGERATEAFF
J gene: TRBJ1-1
D gene: .
V gene: TRBV2
clone size: .

CDR3 DNA: TGTGCCAGCAGTTTATGGAGGGCACCCTCTCCATACACTAGCGGGGGCTACAATGAGCAGTTCTTC
CDR3 protein: CASSLWRAPSPYTSGGYNEQFF
J gene: TRBJ2-1
D gene: TRBD2
V gene: TRBV27
clone size: .

CDR3 DNA: TGCGCCAGCAGCTTGGGACAGGGTGGCAATCAGCCCCAGCATTTT
CDR3 protein: CASSLGQGGNQPQHF
J gene: TRBJ1-5
D gene: TRBD1
V gene: TRBV5-1
clone size: .

CDR3 DNA: TGTGCCAGCAGCTTAGGGGTGACTAGCGGGACGCGCGAGCAGTACTTC
CDR3 protein: CASSLGVTSGTREQYF
J gene: TRBJ2-7
D gene: TRBD2
V gene: TRBV7-8
clone size: once

CDR3 DNA: TGTGCCAGCAGTCCCAACAATTTCAATGAGCAGTTCTTC
CDR3 protein: CASSPNNFNEQFF
J gene: TRBJ2-1
D gene: .
V gene: TRBV6-4
clone size: .

CDR3 DNA: TGTGCCAGCTCAGGGTCTAGCGGAAATGAGCAGTTCTTC
CDR3 protein: CASSGSSGNEQFF
J gene: TRBJ2-1
D gene: TRBD2
V gene: TRBV18
clone size: .

CDR3 DNA: TGTGCCAGTAGTATTTGGGAGGTTGGTCAGCCCCAGCATTTT
CDR3 protein: CASSIWEVGQPQHF
J gene: TRBJ1-5
D gene: .
V gene: TRBV19
clone size: .

CDR3 DNA: TGCGCCAGCAGGGCCCCGGGACAGGAAAACTATGGCTACACCTTC
CDR3 protein: CASRAPGQENYGYTF
J gene: TRBJ1-2
D gene: TRBD1
V gene: TRBV5-1
clone size: .

CDR3 DNA: TGTGCCATCAGTGAAGTTATGTACCGGAGGGGCCATTACGAGCAGTACTTC
CDR3 protein: CAISEVMYRRGHYEQYF
J gene: TRBJ2-7
D gene: .
V gene: TRBV10-3
clone size: once

CDR3 DNA: TGTGCCAGCAGTCCAGAGCGTCGGCAGGGGGCCCTCGGCTACACCTTC
CDR3 protein: CASSPERRQGALGYTF
J gene: TRBJ1-2
D gene: TRBD1
V gene: TRBV27
clone size: .

CDR3 DNA: TGTGCCAGCATTGCCCCGGGTACCAAAAACATTCAGTACTTC
CDR3 protein: CASIAPGTKNIQYF
J gene: TRBJ2-4
D gene: .
V gene: TRBV6-6
clone size: .

CDR3 DNA: TGTGCCAGCAGTCCATCCCGGATCGAATCCAAAGGACAGGGACAGCCCCAGCATTTT
CDR3 protein: CASSPSRIESKGQGQPQHF
J gene: TRBJ1-5
D gene: TRBD1
V gene: TRBV27
clone size: .

CDR3 DNA: TGTGCCAGCGGACAGACACCGAACACCGGGGAGCTGTTTTTT
CDR3 protein: CASGQTPNTGELFF
J gene: TRBJ2-2
D gene: .
V gene: TRBV6-4
clone size: once

CDR3 DNA: TGTGCCAGCAGTGAACTGGCTAGCGTAGGGGATGAGCAGTTCTTC
CDR3 protein: CASSELASVGDEQFF
J gene: TRBJ2-1
D gene: .
V gene: TRBV6-1
clone size: .

CDR3 DNA: TGTGCCAGCAGCCAAGAGTCGTCGGGGGTGTTGGATACGCAGTATTTT
CDR3 protein: CASSQESSGVLDTQYF
J gene: TRBJ2-3
D gene: .
V gene: TRBV4-2
clone size: .

CDR3 DNA: TGCGCCAGCAGCTTGGAAGGATCAGGGTTGTTTAACACCATATATTTT
CDR3 protein: CASSLEGSGLFNTIYF
J gene: TRBJ1-3
D gene: .
V gene: TRBV5-1
clone size: .

CDR3 DNA: TGTGCCAGCAGCCCCGGGGGAGGAGAAGCTTTCTTT
CDR3 protein: CASSPGGGEAFF
J gene: TRBJ1-1
D gene: .
V gene: TRBV7-3
clone size: .

CDR3 DNA: TGTGCCAGCAGTGAATGGGCGGGGGCCTATAGCAATCAGCCCCAGCATTTT
CDR3 protein: CASSEWAGAYSNQPQHF
J gene: TRBJ1-5
D gene: .
V gene: TRBV6-1
clone size: .

CDR3 DNA: TGTGCCAGCAGTTACTCTGCGACTAGCTCCTACGAGCAGTACTTC
CDR3 protein: CASSYSATSSYEQYF
J gene: TRBJ2-7
D gene: .
V gene: TRBV6-5
clone size: .